Presented here are 15 T cell receptor beta chains from one specimen sequenced in a study of blood T cell repertoires in COVID-19. Some clones are missing from TCRdb's copy, which holds only in-frame ones; the method was immunoSEQ multiplex PCR. The sample holds 100,000 to 150,000 clones, about 80% seen once. The material sequenced was peripheral blood. The source of these receptors is a woman between 45 and 65 years old with acute or convalescent COVID-19.

The chain has TRBV2 and TRBJ2-1; possible D gene TRBD2, 7 bases. The germline V gene has CDR1 SNHLY and CDR2 FYNNEI. CDR3 size: 15 residues. Trimming left V 4 bases short and J 7 bases short, with 17 bases between. CDR3 amino acids: CASSGYSGGLNEQFF. CDR3 DNA: TGTGCCAGCAGTGGATACTCCGGGGGGCTTAATGAGCAGTTCTTC.

The gene calls are TRBV7-2 and TRBJ1-2; tentative D call: TRBD1 (5 bases). V lost 3 bases to trimming and J lost 0 bases, with 8 bases between them. CDR3 length: 14 amino acids. The germline V gene has CDR1 SGHTA and CDR2 FQGNSA. DNA of the CDR3: TGTGCCAGCAGCTTTCAGGGCTCTAACTATGGCTACACCTTC. It is translated as CASSFQGSNYGYTF.

The chain carries TRBV7-6 and TRBJ2-7; 9 bases align to TRBD2. In germline, CDR1 is SGHVS, CDR2 FNYEAQ. The CDR3 length is 15 residues. The ends lost 3 bases at V and 2 bases at J; junction bases unmatched: 5. The CDR3 nucleotides read TGTGCCAGCAGCTTGAAGCGGGGGGCCCCCTACGAGCAGTACTTC. Translation gives CASSLKRGAPYEQYF.

This rearrangement joins TRBV28 to TRBJ2-3, with 7 positions matching TRBD2. CDR3 size: 11 residues. V lost 5 bases and J lost 7; bases outside the gene matches: 0. The germline gives CDR1 MDHEN, CDR2 SYDVKM. The CDR3 DNA sequence: TGTGCCAGCAGTGGGACTAATACGCAGTATTTT. As protein: CASSGTNTQYF.

The V and J genes are TRBV4-1 and TRBJ2-1; TRBD2 aligns across 10 bases. Per germline, CDR1 MGHRA and CDR2 YSYEKL. The CDR3 totals 17 residues. Trimming at V came to 0 bases and at J to 4 bases, leaving 6 bases not matched to a gene. The CDR3 region has the DNA TGCGCCAGCAGCCAAGATCCTAGCGGGAGACTTTACAATGAGCAGTTCTTC. Amino acids: CASSQDPSGRLYNEQFF.

This clone was recorded once. CDR3 region: CASSARQGAGDGYTF. The CDR3 coding sequence is TGTGCCAGCAGTGCCCGACAGGGGGCCGGGGATGGCTACACCTTC. J is TRBJ1-2 and V is TRBV2, with 10 bases aligning to TRBD1. In germline, CDR1 is SNHLY, CDR2 FYNNEI. The CDR3 is 15 residues long. The trim removed 4 bases at V and 6 bases at J, leaving 8 bases unmatched.

For this clone: The same CDR3 is also encoded by other DNA sequences in this sample. The chain carries TRBV3-1 (or the pseudogene TRBV3-2) and TRBJ1-5; D unclear. The CDR3 is made up of 13 amino acids. Trimming took off 3 bases at V and 7 bases at J, with 10 bases between the two ends. CDR1 is LGHDT and CDR2 is YNNKEL in the germline V gene (reference sequence). The DNA of the CDR3 is TGTGCCAGCAGCCAGGGAGGGAACCAGCCCCAGCATTTT. Its protein is CASSQGGNQPQHF.

The rearrangement links TRBV18 to TRBJ2-3; TRBD1 matches at 9 bases. The V gene's germline CDR1 is KGHSH and CDR2 LQKENI. With 3 bases clipped from V and 5 bases from J, the junction kept 6 bases outside the gene matches. There are 15 residues in the CDR3. DNA for the CDR3: TGTGCCAGCTCACCCGGACAGGGGCAAGGAGATACGCAGTATTTT. It encodes CASSPGQGQGDTQYF.

Written as DNA, the CDR3 is TGTGCCAGCAGGACAGGGGGCTTCTTGGCCTACGAGCAGTACTTC. Encoded protein: CASRTGGFLAYEQYF. This chain uses TRBV6-5 with TRBJ2-7; 10 bases are shared with TRBD1. Germline V gives CDR1 MNHEY, CDR2 SVGAGI. V was pared by 6 bases and J by 2 bases, with 7 bases of the junction left unmatched. The CDR3 has 15 amino acids.

V usage is TRBV2 and J usage is TRBJ2-3; D is possibly TRBD2 (5 bases). The CDR3 is 14 amino acids. CDR1 and CDR2 from the germline V gene are SNHLY and FYNNEI. Trimming stripped 6 bases from V and 3 bases from J, with 13 bases between. CDR3 residues: CASSAEAVTDTQYF. CDR3 DNA: TGTGCCAGCAGCGCGGAGGCAGTAACAGATACGCAGTATTTT.

V and J are TRBV4-1 and TRBJ1-1; TRBD1 aligns across 7 bases. Germline V gene data show CDR1 as MGHRA and CDR2 as YSYEKL. V lost 4 bases to trimming and J lost 0 bases; unmatched junction nucleotides: 5. The CDR3 spans 15 residues. CDR3 region: CASSPLGQLNTEAFF. CDR3 nucleotides: TGCGCCAGCAGCCCGCTGGGACAGTTGAACACTGAAGCTTTCTTT.

DNA for the CDR3: TGTGCCAGCTCACTAAACCGACCGGGACAGGGGGAAAAACTGTTTTTT. It translates to CASSLNRPGQGEKLFF. This rearrangement joins TRBV18 to TRBJ1-4; TRBD1 matches at 10 bases. The CDR3 extends over 16 amino acids. Germline assignment: CDR1 KGHSH and CDR2 LQKENI. The V segment lost 4 bases and the J segment 8 bases; nucleotides outside the gene matches: 10.

The chain uses TRBV9 and TRBJ2-7, with TRBD2 identical over 9 bases. CDR1 is SGDLS and CDR2 is YYNGEE in the germline V gene. V gave up 0 bases and J gave up 3 bases; unmatched junction bases: 7. This CDR3 has 16 residues. The CDR3 protein is CASSVGSSREGYEQYF. CDR3 coding DNA: TGTGCCAGCAGCGTAGGATCTTCGCGGGAGGGCTACGAGCAGTACTTC.

This rearrangement joins TRBV7-8 to TRBJ1-1; TRBD1 aligns across 8 bases. V was clipped by 0 bases and J by 4 bases; unmatched bases: 4. The germline V gene has CDR1 SGHVS and CDR2 FQNEAQ. The CDR3 has 15 amino acids. CDR3: CASSLARTGRTEAFF. The CDR3 DNA reads as TGTGCCAGCAGCTTAGCCCGGACAGGGCGCACTGAAGCTTTCTTT.

This clone was seen just once. V is TRBV19 and J is TRBJ1-5; D unresolved. The CDR3 totals 16 residues. V lost 5 bases and J 2 bases, leaving 16 bases between the germline ends. Germline CDR1 reads LNHDA; CDR2 reads SQIVND (reference sequence). CDR3 in amino acids: CASSLGRSRGNQPQHF. CDR3 DNA: TGTGCCAGTAGTCTAGGGAGGTCTCGGGGCAATCAGCCCCAGCATTTT.